Given below is one TCR beta chain in context. The CDR3 consists of 11 residues. Germline CDR1 is LGHDT and CDR2 is YNNKEL (reference sequence). Trimming took 6 bases from V and 6 from J; bases not matched to a gene: 0. These data originate in a study of blood T cell repertoires in COVID-19. Sequenced by immunoSEQ multiplex PCR; TCRdb stores in-frame clones only, minus some. The data show 400,000 or so clones, 88% seen once. V and J are TRBV3-1 (or the pseudogene TRBV3-2) and TRBJ1-1; the match to TRBD1 covers 8 bases. The receptor was derived from a woman between 40 and 55 years old with acute COVID-19. The sample was PBMCs or T cells enriched from blood (not recorded which). CDR3 sequence (DNA): TGTGCCAGCAGACAGGGGGCTGAAGCTTTCTTT. It encodes CASRQGAEAFF.